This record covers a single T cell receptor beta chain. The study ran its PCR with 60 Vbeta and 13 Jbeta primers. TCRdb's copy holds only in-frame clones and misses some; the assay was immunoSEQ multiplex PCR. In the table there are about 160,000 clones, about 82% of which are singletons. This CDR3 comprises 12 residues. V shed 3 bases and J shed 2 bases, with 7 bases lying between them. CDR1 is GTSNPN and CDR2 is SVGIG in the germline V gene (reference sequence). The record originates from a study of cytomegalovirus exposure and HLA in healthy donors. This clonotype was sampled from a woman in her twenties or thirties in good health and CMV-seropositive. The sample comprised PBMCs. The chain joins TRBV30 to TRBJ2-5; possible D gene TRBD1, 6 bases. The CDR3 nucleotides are TGTGCCTGGAGAGGGGGTCAAGAGACCCAGTACTTC. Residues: CAWRGGQETQYF. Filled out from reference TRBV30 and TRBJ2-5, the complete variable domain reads SQTIHQWPATLVQPVGSPLSLECTVEGTSNPNLYWYRQAAGRGLQLLFYSVGIGQISSEVPQNLSASRPQDRQFILSSKKLLLSDSGFYLCAWRGGQETQYFGPGTRLLVL.